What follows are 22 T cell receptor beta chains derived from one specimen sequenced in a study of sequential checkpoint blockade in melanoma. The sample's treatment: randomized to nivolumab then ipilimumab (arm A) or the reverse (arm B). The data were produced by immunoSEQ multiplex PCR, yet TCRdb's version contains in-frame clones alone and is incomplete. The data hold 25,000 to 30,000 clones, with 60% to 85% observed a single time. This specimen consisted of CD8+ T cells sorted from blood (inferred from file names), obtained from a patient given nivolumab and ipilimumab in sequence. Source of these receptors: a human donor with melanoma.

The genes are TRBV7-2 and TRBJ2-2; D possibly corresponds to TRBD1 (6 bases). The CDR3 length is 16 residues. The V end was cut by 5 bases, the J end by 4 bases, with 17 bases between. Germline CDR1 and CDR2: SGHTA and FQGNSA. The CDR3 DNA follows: TGTGCCAGCAGCCCTATACAGGGATTACCCACCGGGGAGCTGTTTTTT. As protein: CASSPIQGLPTGELFF. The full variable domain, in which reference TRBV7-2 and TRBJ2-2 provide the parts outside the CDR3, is GAGVSQSPSNKVTEKGKDVELRCDPISGHTALYWYRQSLGQGLEFLIYFQGNSAPDKSGLPSDRFSAERTGGSVSTLTIQRTQQEDSAVYLCASSPIQGLPTGELFFGEGSRLTVL.

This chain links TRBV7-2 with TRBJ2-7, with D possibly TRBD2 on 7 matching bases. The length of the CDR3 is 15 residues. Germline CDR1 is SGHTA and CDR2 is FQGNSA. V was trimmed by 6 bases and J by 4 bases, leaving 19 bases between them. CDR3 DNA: TGTGCCAGCAGTCCCCGAGGGGGAGGGATGTACGAGCAGTACTTC. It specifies CASSPRGGGMYEQYF.

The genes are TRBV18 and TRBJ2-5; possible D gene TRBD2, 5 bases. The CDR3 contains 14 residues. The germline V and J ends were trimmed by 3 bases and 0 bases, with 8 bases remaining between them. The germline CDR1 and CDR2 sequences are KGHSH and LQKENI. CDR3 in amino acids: CASSPKRDQETQYF. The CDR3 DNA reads TGTGCCAGCTCACCGAAGAGGGACCAAGAGACCCAGTACTTC.

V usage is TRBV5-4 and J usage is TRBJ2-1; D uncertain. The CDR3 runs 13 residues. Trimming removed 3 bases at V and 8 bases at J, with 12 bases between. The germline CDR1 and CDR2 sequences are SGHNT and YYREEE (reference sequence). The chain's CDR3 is CASSSVGADEQFF. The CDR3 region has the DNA TGTGCCAGCAGCTCTGTAGGAGCCGATGAGCAGTTCTTC.

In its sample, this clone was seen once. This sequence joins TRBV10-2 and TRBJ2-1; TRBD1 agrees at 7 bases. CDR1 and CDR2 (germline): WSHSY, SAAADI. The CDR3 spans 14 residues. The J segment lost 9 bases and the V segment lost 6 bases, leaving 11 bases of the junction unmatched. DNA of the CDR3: TGCGCCAGCAGCTGGGACAGTCAGGGCACTGAGCAGTTCTTC. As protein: CASSWDSQGTEQFF.

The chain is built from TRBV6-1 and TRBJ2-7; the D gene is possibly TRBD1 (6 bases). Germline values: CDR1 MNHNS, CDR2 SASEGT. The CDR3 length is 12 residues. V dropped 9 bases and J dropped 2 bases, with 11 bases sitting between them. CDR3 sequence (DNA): TGTGCCAGTAAACAGGGCACCTACGAGCAGTACTTC. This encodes CASKQGTYEQYF.

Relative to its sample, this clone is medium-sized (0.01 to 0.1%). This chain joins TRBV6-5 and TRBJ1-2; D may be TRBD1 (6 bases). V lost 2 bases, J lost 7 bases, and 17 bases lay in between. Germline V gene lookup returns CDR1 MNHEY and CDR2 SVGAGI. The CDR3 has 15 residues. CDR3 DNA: TGTGCCAGCAGTTACGCCAGGGGCCGATATCTTGGCTACACCTTC. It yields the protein CASSYARGRYLGYTF.

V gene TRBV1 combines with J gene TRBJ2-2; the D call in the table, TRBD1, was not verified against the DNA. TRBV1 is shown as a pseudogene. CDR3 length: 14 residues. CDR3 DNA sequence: TGCACCAGCAGCCGGGACAGAAACACCGGGGAGCTGTTTTTT. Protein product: CTSSRDRNTGELFF.

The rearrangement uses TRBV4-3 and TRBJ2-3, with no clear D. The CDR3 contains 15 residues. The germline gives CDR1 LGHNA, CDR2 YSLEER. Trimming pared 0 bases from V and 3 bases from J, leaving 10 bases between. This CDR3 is CASSQDQSKTDTQYF. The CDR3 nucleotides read TGCGCCAGCAGCCAAGATCAAAGCAAAACAGATACGCAGTATTTT.

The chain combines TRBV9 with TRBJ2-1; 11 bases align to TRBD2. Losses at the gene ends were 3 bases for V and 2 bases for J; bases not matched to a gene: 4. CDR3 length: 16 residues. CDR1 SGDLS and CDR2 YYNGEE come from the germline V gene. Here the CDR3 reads CASSGRTSGPYNEQFF. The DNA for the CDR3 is TGTGCCAGCAGCGGCCGGACTAGCGGGCCCTACAATGAGCAGTTCTTC.

The CDR3 protein is CASSWGGGGSTDTQYF. For the CDR3, the DNA is TGTGCCAGCAGCTGGGGGGGCGGGGGAAGCACAGATACGCAGTATTTT. The V and J genes are TRBV28 and TRBJ2-3, with a possible D match to TRBD2 (7 bases). The CDR3 has 16 residues. The germline V gene encodes CDR1 MDHEN and CDR2 SYDVKM. Trimming left V 6 bases short and J 0 bases short, with 16 bases between.

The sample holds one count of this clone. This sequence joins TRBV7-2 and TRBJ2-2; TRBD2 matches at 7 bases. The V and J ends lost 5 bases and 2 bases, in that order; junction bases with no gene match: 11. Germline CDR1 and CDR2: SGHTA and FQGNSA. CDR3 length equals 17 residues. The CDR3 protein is CASSPWGSGANTGELFF. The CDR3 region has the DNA TGTGCCAGCAGCCCGTGGGGAAGCGGGGCAAACACCGGGGAGCTGTTTTTT.

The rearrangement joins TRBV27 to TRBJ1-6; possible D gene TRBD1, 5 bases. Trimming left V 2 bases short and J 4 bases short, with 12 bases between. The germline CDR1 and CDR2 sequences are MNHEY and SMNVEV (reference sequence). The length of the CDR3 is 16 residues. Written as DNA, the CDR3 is TGTGCCAGCAGTTTAAGGCCGGGGGGTTATAATTCACCCCTCCACTTT. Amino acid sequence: CASSLRPGGYNSPLHF.

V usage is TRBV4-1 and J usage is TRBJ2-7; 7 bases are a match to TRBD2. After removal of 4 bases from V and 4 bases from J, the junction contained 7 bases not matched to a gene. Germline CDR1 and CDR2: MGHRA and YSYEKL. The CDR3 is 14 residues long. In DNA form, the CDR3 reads TGCGCCAGCAGCCGAGCAAGCGGGGTTTACGAGCAGTACTTC. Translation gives CASSRASGVYEQYF.

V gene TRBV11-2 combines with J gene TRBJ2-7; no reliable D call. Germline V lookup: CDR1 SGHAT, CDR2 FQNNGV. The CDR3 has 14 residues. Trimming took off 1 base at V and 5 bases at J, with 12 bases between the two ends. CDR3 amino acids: CASSLAPAPHEQYF. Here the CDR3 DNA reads TGTGCCAGCAGCTTAGCGCCAGCGCCCCACGAGCAGTACTTC.

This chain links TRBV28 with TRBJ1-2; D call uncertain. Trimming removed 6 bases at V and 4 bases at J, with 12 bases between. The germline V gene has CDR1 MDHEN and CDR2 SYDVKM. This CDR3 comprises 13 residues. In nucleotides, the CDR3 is TGTGCCAGCAGCCTCCTTTCTACCTATGGCTACACCTTC. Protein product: CASSLLSTYGYTF.

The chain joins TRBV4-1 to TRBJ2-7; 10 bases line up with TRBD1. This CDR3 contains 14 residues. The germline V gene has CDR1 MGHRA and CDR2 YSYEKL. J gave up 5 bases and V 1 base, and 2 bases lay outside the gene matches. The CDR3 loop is CASSQGQGANEQYF. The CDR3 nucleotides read TGCGCCAGCAGCCAAGGACAGGGGGCTAACGAGCAGTACTTC.

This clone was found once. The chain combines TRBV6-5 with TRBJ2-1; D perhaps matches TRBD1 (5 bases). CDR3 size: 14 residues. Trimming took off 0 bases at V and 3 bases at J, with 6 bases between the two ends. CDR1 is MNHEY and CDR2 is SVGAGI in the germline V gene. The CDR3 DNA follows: TGTGCCAGCAGTTACTCACAGGACTACAATGAGCAGTTCTTC. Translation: CASSYSQDYNEQFF.

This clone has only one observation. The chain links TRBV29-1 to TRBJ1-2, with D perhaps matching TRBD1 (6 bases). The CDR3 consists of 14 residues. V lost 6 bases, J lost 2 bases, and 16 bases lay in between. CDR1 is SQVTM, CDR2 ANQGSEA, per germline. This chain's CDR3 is CSVVGGGRNYGYTF. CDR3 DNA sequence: TGCAGCGTCGTAGGGGGGGGACGGAACTATGGCTACACCTTC. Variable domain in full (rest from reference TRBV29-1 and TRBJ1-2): SAVISQKPSRDICQRGTSLTIQCQVDSQVTMMFWYRQQPGQSLTLIATANQGSEATYESGFVIDKFPISRPNLTFSTLTVSNMSPEDSSIYLCSVVGGGRNYGYTFGSGTRLTVV.

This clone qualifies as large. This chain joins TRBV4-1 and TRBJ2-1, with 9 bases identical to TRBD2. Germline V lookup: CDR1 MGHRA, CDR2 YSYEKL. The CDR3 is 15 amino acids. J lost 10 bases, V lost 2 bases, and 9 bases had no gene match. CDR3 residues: CASSQYSGGTREQFF. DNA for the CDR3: TGCGCCAGCAGCCAATATAGCGGGGGAACTAGGGAGCAGTTCTTC.

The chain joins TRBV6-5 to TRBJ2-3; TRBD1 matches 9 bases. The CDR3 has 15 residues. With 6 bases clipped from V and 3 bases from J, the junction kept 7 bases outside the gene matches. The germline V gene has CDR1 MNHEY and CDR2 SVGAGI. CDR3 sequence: CASSGQGFRTDTQYF. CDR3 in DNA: TGTGCCAGCAGCGGACAGGGGTTTCGTACAGATACGCAGTATTTT.

This chain's CDR3 is CASGLNPLAGGTDTQYF. The DNA for the CDR3 is TGTGCTAGTGGTTTGAACCCCCTAGCGGGGGGCACAGATACGCAGTATTTT. V and J are TRBV12-5 and TRBJ2-3; TRBD2 matches at 10 bases. The CDR3 is made up of 17 amino acids. CDR1 LGHNT and CDR2 FRNRAP come from the germline V gene. J lost 1 base, V lost 2 bases, and 6 bases had no gene match.